Listed below are T cell receptor beta chains from one sample, sequenced in a study of cytotoxic CD8 clonotypes in ibrutinib-treated CLL. Assay used: immunoSEQ multiplex PCR; TCRdb lists only in-frame clones, some missing. The repertoire holds about 140,000 clones, about 80% seen once, with around a quarter in the top ten. The sequencing used PBMCs, collected after 12 months of ibrutinib treatment. These receptors were taken from a human donor with chronic lymphocytic leukemia. The CDR3 runs from the conserved cysteine through the conserved F or W. The D gene is left open where the match is weak. Size tells how often a clone was seen (once, few, many) or the class of an expanded clone, and some rows leave it out.

abundance	v_gene	d_gene	j_gene	len	CDR3aa	CDR3nt
.	TRBV11-3	.	TRBJ2-5	14	CASSPGREEETQYF	TGTGCCAGCAGCCCGGGGCGAGAGGAAGAGACCCAGTACTTC
.	TRBV6-6	.	TRBJ2-7	14	CASSSLEGSSEQYF	TGTGCCAGCAGTTCGCTTGAGGGGTCCTCCGAGCAGTACTTC
.	TRBV6-5	.	TRBJ2-7	14	CASSRTGSSYEQYF	TGTGCCAGCAGTCGGACGGGAAGCTCCTACGAGCAGTACTTC
once	TRBV18	.	TRBJ1-1	14	CASSPRTENTEAFF	TGTGCCAGCTCACCACGAACAGAGAACACTGAAGCTTTCTTT
.	TRBV6-1	TRBD2	TRBJ2-5	15	CASSDLRGGQETQYF	TGTGCCAGCAGTGATTTACGGGGGGGCCAAGAGACCCAGTACTTC
.	TRBV7-9	.	TRBJ1-3	16	CASSLLISYSGNTIYF	TGTGCCAGCAGCTTACTAATCAGCTACTCTGGAAACACCATATATTTT
.	TRBV29-1	.	TRBJ2-7	13	CSVEGSVNYEQYF	TGCAGCGTTGAGGGGTCGGTGAACTACGAGCAGTACTTC
once	TRBV23-1	.	TRBJ1-5	14	CASIQGRCDQPQHF	TGCGCCAGCATACAGGGACGGTGCGATCAGCCCCAGCATTTT
.	TRBV7-3	.	TRBJ2-1	16	CASSSLPFLTNNEQFF	TGTGCCAGCAGCTCCCTCCCTTTCCTAACAAACAATGAGCAGTTCTTC
.	TRBV5-1	.	TRBJ2-3	17	CASSLGAIGEATDTQYF	TGCGCCAGCAGCTTGGGGGCAATAGGGGAGGCCACAGATACGCAGTATTTT
.	TRBV7-8	.	TRBJ2-7	15	CASSLGGSGAYEQYF	TGTGCCAGCAGCTTAGGAGGTTCTGGGGCCTACGAGCAGTACTTC
.	TRBV2	TRBD1	TRBJ1-2	13	CASSEQGESGYTF	TGTGCCAGCAGTGAACAGGGGGAAAGCGGCTACACCTTC
.	TRBV28	.	TRBJ2-3	16	CASSGGPGTYTDTQYF	TGTGCCAGCAGTGGAGGGCCGGGGACTTACACAGATACGCAGTATTTT
.	TRBV6-6	.	TRBJ2-3	11	CATLLKGTQYF	TGTGCCACCCTCCTTAAGGGTACGCAGTATTTT
.	TRBV9	.	TRBJ2-7	13	CASSVPGSLEQYF	TGTGCCAGCAGCGTCCCAGGGTCTTTGGAGCAGTACTTC
.	TRBV6-1	.	TRBJ2-7	15	CASSERGTDSYEQYF	TGTGCCAGCAGTGAACGCGGGACAGACTCCTACGAGCAGTACTTC
.	TRBV5-1	.	TRBJ2-2	15	CASSLEGKDTGELFF	TGCGCCAGCAGCTTGGAGGGAAAGGACACCGGGGAGCTGTTTTTT
.	TRBV5-1	.	TRBJ1-5	15	CASSLLGLGNQPQHF	TGCGCCAGCAGCTTACTTGGGTTGGGCAATCAGCCCCAGCATTTT
.	TRBV6-9	.	TRBJ2-5	11	CASSFGETQYF	TGTGCCAGCAGTTTTGGAGAGACCCAGTACTTC
.	TRBV5-1	TRBD2	TRBJ2-1	15	CASSFGLAGYNEQFF	TGCGCCAGCAGCTTTGGACTAGCGGGATACAATGAGCAGTTCTTC
.	TRBV9	TRBD1	TRBJ1-5	16	CASSAHRDRDFQPQHF	TGTGCCAGCAGCGCCCACCGGGACAGGGACTTTCAGCCCCAGCATTTT
.	TRBV28	.	TRBJ2-2	17	CASSLFPFPLNTGELFF	TGTGCCAGCAGTTTATTTCCGTTCCCGTTGAACACCGGGGAGCTGTTTTTT